The present T cell receptor (beta chain) was sequenced within a study of T cell responses to AZD1222 COVID-19 vaccine. The table came from immunoSEQ multiplex PCR; TCRdb's copy has only in-frame clones and leaves some out. Of about 150,000 clones in the sample, approximately 90% were seen once. The receptor was derived from an adult in good health. The specimen comprised peripheral blood, sampled on day 0 of MenACWY control vaccination.

The CDR3 reads CATSDLRGPDTQYF. CDR3 DNA: TGTGCCACCAGTGATTTGAGGGGCCCAGATACGCAGTATTTT. The chain recombines TRBV24-1 with TRBJ2-3; a weak D match, TRBD1 (5 bases). CDR1 KGHDR and CDR2 SFDVKD come from the germline V gene. The CDR3 is made up of 14 amino acids. The V and J ends lost 0 bases and 4 bases respectively, with 7 bases between them.